Each of the 25 T cell receptor beta chains below was sequenced from the same sample in a study of blood T cell repertoires in COVID-19. Some clones are missing from TCRdb's copy, which holds only in-frame ones; the method was immunoSEQ multiplex PCR. The sample carries 200,000 to 300,000 clones, approximately 83% recorded once. Sequenced sample: peripheral blood. These receptors came from a woman older than 75 with acute or convalescent COVID-19.

This chain connects TRBV5-6 to TRBJ1-2; 7 nucleotides line up with TRBD1. The V and J ends lost 2 bases and 3 bases, in that order; junction bases with no gene match: 7. This CDR3 spans 15 amino acids. From germline, CDR1 is SGHDT and CDR2 YYEEEE. DNA of the CDR3: TGTGCCAGCAGCTTCAGGGGGGCCGGAGACTATGGCTACACCTTC. This encodes CASSFRGAGDYGYTF. The full variable domain, in which reference TRBV5-6 and TRBJ1-2 provide the parts outside the CDR3, is DAGVTQSPTHLIKTRGQQVTLRCSPKSGHDTVSWYQQALGQGPQFIFQYYEEEERQRGNFPDRFSGHQFPNYSSELNVNALLLGDSALYLCASSFRGAGDYGYTFGSGTRLTVV.

The J gene is TRBJ1-2, the V gene TRBV9; no clear D. The CDR3 extends over 14 amino acids. Germline lookup yields CDR1 SGDLS and CDR2 YYNGEE. V lost 4 bases and J 6 bases, leaving 16 bases between the germline ends. The CDR3 DNA sequence: TGTGCCAGCAGCACGCTAGACCGGTGGGATGGCTACACCTTC. Its translation is CASSTLDRWDGYTF.

The V gene is TRBV5-5, the J gene TRBJ2-5; TRBD1 aligns across 7 bases. Germline CDR1 and CDR2: SGHKS and YYEKEE (reference sequence). The V and J ends lost 4 bases and 1 base, in that order; junction bases with no gene match: 1. CDR3 length: 13 residues. The DNA of the CDR3 is TGTGCCAGCAGCGGACAGGTCCAAGAGACCCAGTACTTC. As protein: CASSGQVQETQYF.

The genes are TRBV18 and TRBJ2-1; 8 nucleotides match TRBD2. Per germline, CDR1 KGHSH and CDR2 LQKENI. This CDR3 comprises 15 residues. Trimming took 6 bases from V and 4 from J; bases not matched to a gene: 8. This CDR3 is CASSVSGALYNEQFF. DNA of the CDR3: TGTGCCAGCTCGGTTAGCGGGGCCCTTTACAATGAGCAGTTCTTC.

This clone was counted a single time. The chain employs TRBV4-2 and TRBJ1-1; 7 bases are a match to TRBD1. The CDR3 extends over 18 amino acids. Trimming removed 3 bases from V and 0 bases from J; junction bases left unmatched: 13. The V gene's germline CDR1 is LGHNA and CDR2 YNFKEQ. In DNA form, the CDR3 reads TGTGCCAGCAGCCATCTGGGGCGACAGGGATCCGTGAACACTGAAGCTTTCTTT. Its protein product is CASSHLGRQGSVNTEAFF.

The chain joins TRBV4-2 to TRBJ2-7, with TRBD2 matching 12 bases. The CDR3 extends over 15 amino acids. CDR1 is LGHNA and CDR2 is YNFKEQ in the germline V gene. V shed 3 bases, J shed 4 bases, and the junction held 4 bases outside the gene matches. CDR3 nucleotide sequence: TGTGCCAGCAGCCAGGGACTAGCGGGTGGATACGAGCAGTACTTC. This gives the protein CASSQGLAGGYEQYF.

CDR3 nucleotide sequence: TGTGCCAGCAGCCGGGGACTAGCGGGCCTCTACGAGCAGTACTTC. This codes for CASSRGLAGLYEQYF. V and J are TRBV14 and TRBJ2-7; 12 nucleotides align to TRBD2. The germline V gene has CDR1 SGHDN and CDR2 FVKESK. With 4 bases clipped from V and 3 bases from J, the junction kept 4 bases outside the gene matches. The CDR3 is 15 amino acids.

The V gene is TRBV2, the J gene TRBJ2-7; 11 nucleotides align to TRBD2. Trimming removed 3 bases from V and 0 bases from J; junction bases left unmatched: 7. The CDR3 contains 17 residues. Germline CDR1 is SNHLY and CDR2 is FYNNEI. The CDR3 DNA reads TGTGCCAGCAGTGATGCTAGCGGGGGGCCAAACTCCTACGAGCAGTACTTC. Translation: CASSDASGGPNSYEQYF.

The chain uses TRBV5-1 and TRBJ1-2; 7 bases align to TRBD1. Germline V gene lookup returns CDR1 SGHRS and CDR2 YFSETQ. The CDR3 totals 15 residues. With 0 bases clipped from V and 4 bases from J, the junction kept 6 bases outside the gene matches. The CDR3 is CASSLEGDSSYGYTF. The CDR3 nucleotides are TGCGCCAGCAGCTTGGAGGGGGACAGTTCCTATGGCTACACCTTC.

This chain joins TRBV11-3 and TRBJ2-1; perhaps TRBD1 as D (6 bases). V lost 5 bases and J 2 bases, leaving 16 bases between the germline ends. The CDR3 contains 16 residues. The germline CDR1 and CDR2 sequences are SGHNT and YENEEA. For the CDR3, the DNA is TGTGCCAGCAGCACAAGCCGGACAGTGCCCTACAATGAGCAGTTCTTC. Translation: CASSTSRTVPYNEQFF.

This CDR3 reads CASSLQGRGTEAFF. Here the CDR3 DNA reads TGCGCCAGCAGCCTACAGGGGCGGGGAACTGAAGCTTTCTTT. V gene TRBV5-1 combines with J gene TRBJ1-1, with 7 bases identical to TRBD1. This CDR3 region has 14 residues. Germline V lookup: CDR1 SGHRS, CDR2 YFSETQ. The J segment lost 5 bases and the V segment lost 4 bases, leaving 8 bases of the junction unmatched.

In this sample, this clone turned up a few times. The V call is TRBV6-5, the J call TRBJ1-4; D is ambiguous. Germline CDR1 MNHEY, CDR2 SVGAGI. V gave up 2 bases and J gave up 6 bases, with 16 bases separating them. The CDR3 sequence is 16 residues long. The CDR3 spells CASSYDVTAMDEKLFF. The DNA of the CDR3 is TGTGCCAGCAGTTACGATGTTACAGCCATGGATGAAAAACTGTTTTTT.

The rearrangement joins TRBV4-1 to TRBJ1-3; D is ambiguous. Trimming cost V 1 base and J 0 bases, with 10 bases left between them. Germline V gene sequence: CDR1 MGHRA, CDR2 YSYEKL. There are 16 residues in the CDR3. The CDR3 DNA sequence: TGCGCCAGCAGCCAAGTAAACAGTATCTCTGGAAACACCATATATTTT. Translated: CASSQVNSISGNTIYF.

V is TRBV27 and J is TRBJ2-1; possibly TRBD1 for D (5 bases). Germline V gives CDR1 MNHEY, CDR2 SMNVEV (reference sequence). With 5 bases removed from V and 0 bases from J, the gap between germline ends came to 14 bases. CDR3 length: 16 amino acids. CDR3 in DNA: TGTGCCAGCAGTATCGGACACTCTAACTCCTACAATGAGCAGTTCTTC. The encoded protein is CASSIGHSNSYNEQFF.

The rearrangement uses TRBV28 and TRBJ1-6; D perhaps matches TRBD1 (6 bases). Trimming took 6 bases from V and 11 from J, leaving 14 bases between them. Germline CDR1 is MDHEN and CDR2 is SYDVKM. The CDR3 runs to 13 residues. The DNA of the CDR3 is TGTGCCAGCAGACCAACAGGGCTCCCACCCCTCCACTTT. Translation: CASRPTGLPPLHF.

CDR3 protein: CASGVETQYF. The DNA for the CDR3 is TGTGCCAGCGGAGTAGAGACCCAGTACTTC. The rearrangement links TRBV3-1 (or the pseudogene TRBV3-2) to TRBJ2-5; D is unresolved. The CDR3 contains 10 residues. The V end was cut by 8 bases, the J end by 4 bases, with 5 bases between. The germline CDR1 and CDR2 sequences are LGHDT and YNNKEL (reference sequence).

This clone is a singleton in its sample. The chain joins TRBV5-1 to TRBJ2-3; D call uncertain. The CDR3 is 13 residues long. The V gene's germline CDR1 is SGHRS and CDR2 YFSETQ. Trimming cost V 3 bases and J 1 base, with 6 bases left between them. The CDR3 sequence is CASSYYRTDTQYF. The CDR3 DNA reads TGCGCCAGCAGCTATTATCGCACAGATACGCAGTATTTT. The full variable domain, rest sourced from reference TRBV5-1 and TRBJ2-3, is KAGVTQTPRYLIKTRGQQVTLSCSPISGHRSVSWYQQTPGQGLQFLFEYFSETQRNKGNFPGRFSGRQFSNSRSEMNVSTLELGDSALYLCASSYYRTDTQYFGPGTRLTVL.

The J gene is TRBJ1-2, the V gene TRBV25-1; no firm D call. The CDR3 has 15 amino acids. The V end was cut by 1 base, the J end by 1 base, with 10 bases between. Germline V gene lookup returns CDR1 MGHDK and CDR2 SYGVNS. The CDR3 DNA reads as TGTGCCAGCAGTGAATTAGGAGGTAATAACTATGGCTACACCTTC. Translation: CASSELGGNNYGYTF.

Concerning this clone: This same CDR3 is encoded by further DNA sequences in the sample. J is TRBJ1-5 and V is TRBV18; 9 nucleotides match TRBD1. The CDR3 sequence is 14 residues long. Trimming took 3 bases from V and 4 from J; bases not matched to a gene: 1. The germline gives CDR1 KGHSH, CDR2 LQKENI. Here the CDR3 reads CASSPGQGNQPQHF. As DNA, the CDR3 is TGTGCCAGCTCACCGGGACAGGGTAATCAGCCCCAGCATTTT.

The J gene is TRBJ2-6, the V gene TRBV6-1; D is uncertain. This CDR3 has 15 amino acids. CDR1 is MNHNS and CDR2 is SASEGT in the germline V gene. The V gene lost 3 bases and the J gene lost 0 bases, with 6 bases spanning the gap. The CDR3 nucleotides read TGTGCCAGCAGTGAGCAGTACTCTGGGGCCAACGTCCTGACTTTC. Its protein product is CASSEQYSGANVLTF.

V usage is TRBV2 and J usage is TRBJ1-6; 7 nucleotides agree with TRBD1. CDR1 and CDR2 from the germline V gene are SNHLY and FYNNEI. With 0 bases clipped from V and 5 bases from J, the junction kept 7 bases outside the gene matches. The CDR3 is 17 residues long. CDR3 sequence (DNA): TGTGCCAGCAGTGAAGCTGGGACAGTTGCGAATAATTCACCCCTCCACTTT. Its protein product is CASSEAGTVANNSPLHF.

The CDR3 reads CASSRGRSTNYGYTF. The CDR3, as DNA: TGTGCCAGTAGTAGGGGGCGTTCTACTAACTATGGCTACACCTTC. The chain couples TRBV19 to TRBJ1-2; TRBD1 might be the D (6 bases). Per germline, CDR1 LNHDA and CDR2 SQIVND (reference sequence). The CDR3 totals 15 residues. V dropped 4 bases and J dropped 0 bases, with 12 bases sitting between them.

The chain couples TRBV18 to TRBJ2-7; D might be TRBD1 (6 bases). The germline V gene has CDR1 KGHSH and CDR2 LQKENI. The CDR3 runs 13 residues. Trimming shortened V by 4 bases and J by 4 bases, and 11 bases separated the two germline ends. CDR3 in amino acids: CASSRLQGYEQYF. CDR3 nucleotide sequence: TGTGCCAGCTCACGACTCCAGGGGTACGAGCAGTACTTC.

V gene TRBV20-1 combines with J gene TRBJ1-2; D might be TRBD1 (5 bases). This CDR3 comprises 11 residues. Per germline, CDR1 DFQATT and CDR2 SNEGSKA (reference sequence). The V end was cut by 5 bases, the J end by 7 bases, with 11 bases between. The CDR3, as DNA: TGCAGTGCTGTAACGCAGGGTGGCTACACCTTC. This codes for CSAVTQGGYTF.

Regarding this clone: This same CDR3 is encoded by further DNA sequences in the sample. This sequence joins TRBV30 and TRBJ1-5; a possible D gene is TRBD1 (6 bases). V was pared by 0 bases and J by 6 bases, with 12 bases between. Germline V CDR1 and CDR2: GTSNPN, SVGIG (reference sequence). This CDR3 is built from 14 residues. CDR3: CAWSVGGAGQPQHF. In DNA, the CDR3 is TGTGCCTGGAGTGTAGGGGGGGCGGGTCAGCCCCAGCATTTT.